The 20 T cell receptor beta chains reported below all come from one sample, sequenced in a study of CD8+CD57+ T cells in acquired aplastic anemia (dated by TCRdb to 2016 to 2018). Sequencing was performed on an Illumina HiSeq 2000. Genomic DNA was used as template for profiling of TCR beta VDJ combinations and CDR3 sequences. The public reads were run again by TCRdb, first through fastp at Q25 and then through MiXCR, and only productive beta chains were kept. Entries are consolidated by CDR3 protein sequence, retaining the most common genes and DNA. This sample is represented by 400,000 to 450,000 distinct CDR3 sequences; around 72% of them were singletons. More than 3.5% of the sample lies in the top ten. Sequencing was carried out using sorted CD4+, CD8+, or CD8+CD57+ T cells (not recorded which) from PBMCs. The receptors were gathered from a human donor in good health, serving as a control.

This clonotype was observed at least ten times. The genes are TRBV19 and TRBJ1-1; TRBD1 might be the D (5 bases). The length of the CDR3 is 12 residues. V was cut by 3 bases and J by 4 bases, with 6 bases left in between. Germline CDR1 is LNHDA and CDR2 is SQIVND (reference sequence). The CDR3 reads CASSMGPTEAFF. DNA of the CDR3: TGTGCCAGTAGTATGGGACCCACTGAAGCTTTCTTT.

This clonotype was detected many times. The rearrangement uses TRBV6-5 and TRBJ1-1; 9 bases line up with TRBD1. This CDR3 comprises 13 residues. The V gene end was trimmed by 5 bases and the J gene end by 7 bases; junction bases not matched to a gene: 5. Germline V lookup: CDR1 MNHEY, CDR2 SVGAGI. The CDR3 here is CASSRQGDLEAFF. Written as DNA, the CDR3 is TGTGCCAGCAGTAGACAGGGGGACCTTGAAGCTTTCTTT.

The chain employs TRBV19 and TRBJ1-5; D is unclear. The CDR3 totals 13 residues. CDR1 and CDR2 from the germline V gene are LNHDA and SQIVND (reference sequence). CDR3 residues: CTGSEHRYQPQHF. The DNA for the CDR3 is TGTACCGGGTCCGAACATAGATATCAGCCCCAGCATTTT.

For this clonotype: Relative to the germline gene, one junction end is altered; a read error may explain this. The rearrangement links TRBV19 to TRBJ1-3, with D perhaps TRBD1 (5 bases). The CDR3 consists of 14 residues. CDR1 and CDR2 (germline): LNHDA, SQIVND (reference sequence). The CDR3 nucleotides read TGTGCCAGTAGTACAAGGGCACGGGGGACCGAAGCATACTTT. This gives the protein CASSTRARGTEAYF.

The chain employs TRBV24-1 and TRBJ1-4, with 9 bases fitting TRBD1. The junction had 14 bases not matched to a gene; V was cut back by 5 bases and J by 14 bases. CDR1 and CDR2 from the germline V gene are KGHDR and SFDVKD. This CDR3 spans 15 amino acids. The CDR3 loop is CATSGQQGANGRLFF. CDR3 nucleotide sequence: TGTGCCACCAGTGGTCAACAGGGGGCTAATGGAAGGCTGTTTTTT.

In regard to this clonotype: At one end the junction does not follow the germline gene, possibly because of a read error. This chain uses TRBV7-2 with TRBJ1-1; D is undetermined. Germline CDR1 SGHTA, CDR2 FQGNSA. There are 14 residues in the CDR3. The CDR3 DNA reads as TGTGCCAGCAGCTTAGGAATGCAGACCCAGGACTTCGGGTTT. Amino acids: CASSLGMQTQDFGF.

With regard to this clonotype: One junction end does not reproduce the germline sequence, and a read error may be involved. This chain connects TRBV5-5 to TRBJ2-7, with a weak D call TRBD2 (7 bases). CDR1 SGHKS and CDR2 YYEKEE come from the germline V gene (reference sequence). This CDR3 comprises 16 residues. The CDR3 DNA sequence: TGTGCCACCAGCTTTCCCCGGGTAGGGGGGGCCTACGAGCAGTACTTC. Translation gives CATSFPRVGGAYEQYF.

This chain uses TRBV20-1 with TRBJ2-7; D uncertain. CDR3 length: 15 amino acids. The V and J ends lost 3 bases and 6 bases respectively, with 21 bases between them. Germline CDR1 DFQATT, CDR2 SNEGSKA (reference sequence). DNA of the CDR3: TGCAGTGCTAGCCTCGGGCGACCCAAGATGGTCGAGCAGTACTTC. It codes for CSASLGRPKMVEQYF.

The V call is TRBV10-3, the J call TRBJ1-1; D remains unclear. The CDR3 extends over 12 amino acids. V shed 3 bases and J shed 1 base, with 3 bases lying between them. Germline assignment: CDR1 ENHRY and CDR2 SYGVKD. CDR3: CAISDQNTEAFF. CDR3 DNA: TGTGCCATCAGTGACCAGAACACTGAAGCTTTCTTT.

This clonotype came up once. This rearrangement joins TRBV24-1 to TRBJ2-3, with no clear D. The V and J ends lost 6 bases and 1 base respectively, with 7 bases between them. This CDR3 spans 13 amino acids. Per germline, CDR1 KGHDR and CDR2 SFDVKD. The chain's CDR3 is CATSSQGTDTQYF. The DNA for the CDR3 is TGTGCCACCAGTAGCCAGGGCACAGATACGCAGTATTTT.

The chain combines TRBV7-9 with TRBJ2-5; D unclear. The CDR3 spans 15 residues. V was shortened by 4 bases and J by 9 bases, with 21 bases between the two germline ends. CDR1 SEHNR and CDR2 FQNEAQ come from the germline V gene (reference sequence). The CDR3 nucleotides are TGTGCCAGCAGCTCCTGCGAGAGCTACCATTCGCCCCAGTACTTC. Translation gives CASSSCESYHSPQYF.

The chain uses TRBV20-1 and TRBJ1-1; D ambiguous. CDR3 length: 13 amino acids. The germline CDR1 and CDR2 sequences are DFQATT and SNEGSKA (reference sequence). The V end was cut by 5 bases, the J end by 7 bases, with 17 bases between. In DNA, the CDR3 is TGCAGTGCTTCACGCGACCCGGTGAGTGAAGCTTTCTTT. The encoded protein is CSASRDPVSEAFF.

This clonotype was observed at least ten times. The chain employs TRBV5-1 and TRBJ2-7; TRBD2 might be the D (5 bases). V was shortened by 7 bases and J by 3 bases, with 17 bases between the two germline ends. This CDR3 contains 14 residues. The V gene's germline CDR1 is SGHRS and CDR2 YFSETQ. In DNA form, the CDR3 reads TGCGCCAGCTCCATGGTCGGGGAGAGCTACGAGCAGTACTTC. Residues: CASSMVGESYEQYF.

On this clonotype itself: Because the CDR3 is missing its conserved closing phenylalanine or tryptophan, this is likely a read error. This chain links TRBV7-2 with TRBJ1-5; D is possibly TRBD1 (5 bases). Germline V lookup: CDR1 SGHTA, CDR2 FQGNSA. Trimming cost V 3 bases and J 11 bases, with 14 bases left between them. The CDR3 consists of 13 residues. The CDR3 region has the DNA TGTGCCAGCAGCTTTGACGAAGGGGCGGCCCAGCATACT. This translates into CASSFDEGAAQHT.

This chain links TRBV30 with TRBJ2-2; 12 nucleotides align to TRBD1. J lost 8 bases, V lost 2 bases, and 9 bases had no gene match. This CDR3 contains 16 residues. Germline CDR1 is GTSNPN and CDR2 is SVGIG (reference sequence). CDR3: CAWSRRGQGAGGELFF. CDR3 nucleotides: TGTGCCTGGAGTCGGAGGGGACAGGGGGCAGGTGGGGAGCTGTTTTTT.

The V gene is TRBV15, the J gene TRBJ1-2; no reliable D call. Germline-derived CDR1 and CDR2 are LNHNV and YYDKDF (reference sequence). V dropped 0 bases and J dropped 7 bases, with 9 bases sitting between them. The CDR3 totals 13 residues. The CDR3 is CATSRDRVSGYTF. The CDR3, as DNA: TGTGCCACCAGCAGAGATCGAGTTTCTGGCTACACCTTC.

Concerning this clonotype itself: Just one base apart from a much larger clone, this may be a read error. This chain links TRBV6-6 with TRBJ1-1; D possibly corresponds to TRBD1 (6 bases). The CDR3 contains 15 residues. Germline V CDR1 and CDR2: MNHNY, SVGAGI (reference sequence). V lost 7 bases and J 4 bases, leaving 19 bases between the germline ends. CDR3 in amino acids: CASTPGGGRGTEAFF. The CDR3 bases are TGTGCCAGCACGCCGGGAGGGGGGCGAGGCACTGAAGCTTTCTTT.

The genes are TRBV6-4 and TRBJ2-6; 12 nucleotides agree with TRBD1. This CDR3 comprises 18 residues. The germline gives CDR1 MRHNA, CDR2 SNTAGT. V lost 6 bases to trimming and J lost 2 bases; unmatched junction nucleotides: 8. The CDR3: CASRPKGQGAAGANVLTF. The CDR3 DNA reads TGTGCCAGCAGACCGAAGGGACAGGGGGCGGCTGGGGCCAACGTCCTGACTTTC.

This chain links TRBV2 with TRBJ2-7; D is unresolved. This CDR3 has 15 amino acids. Trimming stripped 1 base from V and 2 bases from J, with 12 bases between. From germline, CDR1 is SNHLY and CDR2 FYNNEI. CDR3 loop: CASSEEEMRAYEQYF. Here the CDR3 DNA reads TGTGCCAGCAGTGAAGAGGAAATGCGAGCCTACGAGCAGTACTTC.

The gene calls are TRBV12-3 or TRBV12-4 and TRBJ2-3, with 11 nucleotides matching TRBD1. V lost 8 bases, J lost 2 bases, and 9 bases stayed unmatched. This CDR3 contains 16 residues. The CDR3 sequence is CASDSGTGGYTDTQYF. CDR3 DNA sequence: TGTGCCAGCGATTCCGGGACAGGGGGATACACAGATACGCAGTATTTT.